The clone carrying this TCR beta chain was counted only a few times. Its target is not known. These data are taken from a study of T cell repertoires in cytomegalovirus infection. Study-wide context: Well-studied HLA-B-restricted CMV epitopes were used in the study alongside recently identified HLA-C-restricted ones. Broader study findings: The ex vivo response showed dominance by HLA-C-restricted CMV-specific TCR beta clonotypes.

Via MiXCR, TCRdb re-called the reads, giving one row per CDR3 protein. The data contain approximately 1,000,000 distinct CDR3 sequences, around a third of them singletons. The V gene lost 3 bases and the J gene lost 4 bases, with 10 bases spanning the gap. The CDR3 is 14 amino acids. Germline V lookup: CDR1 LNHDA, CDR2 SQIVND (reference sequence). This TCR came from a human donor in good health (CMV status not recorded). Some clones in this sample may be carry-over from other donors' samples. The rearrangement uses TRBV19 and TRBJ2-1; the D is unclear. The material was cultured CD8+ T cells from PBMCs, obtained from culture after CMV antigen stimulation. CDR3 loop: CASSMGNSYNEQFF. DNA of the CDR3: TGTGCCAGTAGTATGGGGAATAGTTACAATGAGCAGTTCTTC.